The rows below give T cell receptor beta chains drawn from one sample of a study of CD8 T cells in ankylosing spondylitis. TCRdb reprocessed the 5' RACE reads via MiXCR and lists one record per CDR3 protein. Among fewer than 650,000 distinct CDR3 sequences listed, about 13% were seen once. The sequenced sample consisted of blood, either unsorted or a sorted T cell fraction (not recorded which). These receptors were obtained from a male donor with ankylosing spondylitis. The CDR3 runs from the conserved cysteine through the conserved F or W. Each record gives: CDR3 protein, CDR3 DNA, D gene, clone size, V gene, J gene. D genes are given only for firm matches. Clone size is shown for a subset of rows, as once, few, many or a class of expanded clone.

CASSFGTANSPLHF,TGTGCCAGCAGCTTTGGGACAGCCAATTCACCCCTCCACTTT,TRBD1,few,TRBV11-2,TRBJ1-6
CASSVGTAREAFF,TGTGCCAGCAGCGTAGGGACTGCGCGTGAAGCTTTCTTT,.,.,TRBV11-2,TRBJ1-1
CASCSRGYSNQPQHF,TGTGCCAGCTGTTCCAGGGGATATAGCAATCAGCCCCAGCATTTT,.,few,TRBV6-5,TRBJ1-5
CASSQETSGNQETQYF,TGTGCCAGCAGCCAAGAAACTAGCGGAAACCAAGAGACCCAGTACTTC,TRBD2,few,TRBV3-1,TRBJ2-5
CASSKISGGHGELFF,TGTGCCAGCAGTAAGATTTCAGGGGGCCACGGGGAGCTGTTTTTT,TRBD1,few,TRBV3-1,TRBJ2-2
CASSPLGGGTSEAFF,TGTGCCAGCAGTCCCCTCGGAGGGGGGACCTCCGAAGCTTTCTTT,.,many,TRBV12-3/TRBV12-4,TRBJ1-1
CASSYGTGSSPLHF,TGTGCCAGCAGCTACGGGACGGGATCGTCACCCCTCCACTTT,.,.,TRBV5-6,TRBJ1-6
CSAGTGRNTEAFF,TGCAGTGCGGGGACAGGGCGGAACACTGAAGCTTTCTTT,TRBD1,few,TRBV20-1,TRBJ1-1
CATSRDHQPPYEQYF,TGTGCCACCAGCAGGGACCATCAACCCCCCTACGAGCAGTACTTC,.,.,TRBV15,TRBJ2-7
CASSQDLGTRNEQFF,TGTGCCAGCAGCCAAGATCTCGGGACTAGAAATGAGCAGTTCTTC,TRBD2,.,TRBV4-2,TRBJ2-1
CASSVSGTSSYNEQFF,TGTGCCAGCAGCGTATCCGGGACTAGCTCCTACAATGAGCAGTTCTTC,TRBD2,.,TRBV9,TRBJ2-1
CATSRVSTDTQYF,TGTGCCACCAGTCGAGTTAGCACAGATACGCAGTATTTT,.,few,TRBV24-1,TRBJ2-3
CSASGIRGETQYF,TGCAGTGCTAGTGGTATCAGGGGAGAGACCCAGTACTTC,.,few,TRBV20-1,TRBJ2-5
CSAPIIRGLYGYTF,TGCAGTGCCCCCATCATCAGGGGCCTGTATGGCTACACCTTC,.,.,TRBV20-1,TRBJ1-2